Included here is one TCR beta chain sequence, with context. Its specificity is unknown. Profiled with immunoSEQ multiplex PCR; TCRdb holds only in-frame clones, not every one. The table includes 65,000 to 95,000 clones, approximately 89% detected once. This sample stems from a study of OX40 agonist ivuxolimab in advanced cancers. Turning to the study itself: Two cutaneous melanoma patients and one hepatocellular carcinoma patient, three in all, had partial responses.

The CDR3 has 14 residues. Germline loops: CDR1 MGHDK, CDR2 SYGVNS. V lost 4 bases and J 1 base, leaving 8 bases between the germline ends. Overall study findings and caveats: Certain nonresponders likewise exhibited a low normalized T-cell clonal expansion.

The chain couples TRBV25-1 to TRBJ1-5; no firm D call. The input for sequencing was CD4+ or CD8+ T cells sorted from blood, taken in a trial of the OX40 agonist ivuxolimab. This clonotype was sampled from an adult with an advanced solid tumor such as melanoma, head and neck, liver or kidney cancer. In DNA, the CDR3 is TGTGCCAGCAGTGGAAAGGGAAGCAATCAGCCCCAGCATTTT. Amino acids: CASSGKGSNQPQHF.